The TCR beta chain described here comes from a study of shared clonotypes between healthy human individuals. About this clone itself: Its antigen is unknown.

V lost 2 bases to trimming and J lost 2 bases, with 13 bases between them. CDR3 size: 15 residues. The germline V gene encodes CDR1 LGHNA and CDR2 YNFKEQ. Broader study findings: The rarefaction results pointed to incomplete sorted-subset sequencing despite large depth.

Deep was the level at which the assay was run. For sorted subsets, 150 to 250 ng DNA per replicate equaled 30,000 or so T cell genomes. Profiling relied on immunoSEQ multiplex PCR, and the TCRdb table lists in-frame clones only, not all of them. The repertoire holds roughly 2.1 million clones, with under 95% as singletons. Naive CD8 cells lacked CD45RO and underwent positive selection for CCR7, leaving out terminally differentiated effector memory CD45RA+ cells. This TCR derives from a man aged 18 to 35 in good health. Some clones in this sample may be carry-over from other donors' samples. The sequencing input was naive CD8+ T cells from PBMCs. This chain links TRBV4-2 with TRBJ2-7, with D perhaps assigned TRBD1 or TRBD2 (5 bases each). This chain's CDR3 is CASSQWGTATYEQYF. The CDR3 DNA reads as TGTGCCAGCAGCCAATGGGGGACGGCCACCTACGAGCAGTACTTC.